Listed below are T cell receptor beta chains from one sample, sequenced in a study of blood T cell repertoires in COVID-19. Sequencing used immunoSEQ multiplex PCR; TCRdb keeps in-frame clones, though not all of them. This sample has 40,000 to 50,000 clones, with 70% to 90% found just once. Sequencing was done on a sample of peripheral blood. The origin of the receptors is a human donor in a cohort sampled during active COVID-19. Both conserved end residues are part of each CDR3. The D gene is left open where the match is weak.

CASSLLAGVREQFF TRBV5-6 TRBD2 14 TRBJ2-1
CASNRTSSSYNSPLHF TRBV11-2 - 16 TRBJ1-6
CASSYGLAVNEQFF TRBV6-5 TRBD2 14 TRBJ2-1
CASSVGDAGWLGYTF TRBV9 - 15 TRBJ1-2
CSVQGEKLFF TRBV29-1 TRBD1 10 TRBJ1-4
CASGLARRQETQYF TRBV12-5 - 14 TRBJ2-5
CASSLGHSDGDRELHF TRBV9 TRBD1 16 TRBJ1-6
CASSGGQINQPQHF TRBV27 TRBD1 14 TRBJ1-5
CASSYTQNYGYTF TRBV7-2 - 13 TRBJ1-2
CASSLRLTGGTEAFF TRBV7-2 TRBD1 15 TRBJ1-1